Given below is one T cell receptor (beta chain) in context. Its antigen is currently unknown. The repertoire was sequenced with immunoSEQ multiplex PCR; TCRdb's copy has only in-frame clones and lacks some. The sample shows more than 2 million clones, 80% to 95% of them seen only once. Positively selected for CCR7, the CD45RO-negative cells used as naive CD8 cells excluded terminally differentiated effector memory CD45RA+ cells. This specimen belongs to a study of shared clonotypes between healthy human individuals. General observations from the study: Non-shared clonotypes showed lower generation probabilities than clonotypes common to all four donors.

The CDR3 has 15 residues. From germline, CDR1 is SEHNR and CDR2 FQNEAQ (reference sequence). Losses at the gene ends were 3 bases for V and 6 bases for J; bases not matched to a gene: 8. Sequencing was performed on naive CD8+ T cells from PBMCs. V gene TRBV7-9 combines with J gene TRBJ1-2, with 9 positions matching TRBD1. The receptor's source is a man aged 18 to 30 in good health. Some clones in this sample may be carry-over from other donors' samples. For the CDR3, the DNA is TGTGCCAGCAGCTTTCCTTGGACAGGGGCGCATGGCTACACCTTC. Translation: CASSFPWTGAHGYTF.